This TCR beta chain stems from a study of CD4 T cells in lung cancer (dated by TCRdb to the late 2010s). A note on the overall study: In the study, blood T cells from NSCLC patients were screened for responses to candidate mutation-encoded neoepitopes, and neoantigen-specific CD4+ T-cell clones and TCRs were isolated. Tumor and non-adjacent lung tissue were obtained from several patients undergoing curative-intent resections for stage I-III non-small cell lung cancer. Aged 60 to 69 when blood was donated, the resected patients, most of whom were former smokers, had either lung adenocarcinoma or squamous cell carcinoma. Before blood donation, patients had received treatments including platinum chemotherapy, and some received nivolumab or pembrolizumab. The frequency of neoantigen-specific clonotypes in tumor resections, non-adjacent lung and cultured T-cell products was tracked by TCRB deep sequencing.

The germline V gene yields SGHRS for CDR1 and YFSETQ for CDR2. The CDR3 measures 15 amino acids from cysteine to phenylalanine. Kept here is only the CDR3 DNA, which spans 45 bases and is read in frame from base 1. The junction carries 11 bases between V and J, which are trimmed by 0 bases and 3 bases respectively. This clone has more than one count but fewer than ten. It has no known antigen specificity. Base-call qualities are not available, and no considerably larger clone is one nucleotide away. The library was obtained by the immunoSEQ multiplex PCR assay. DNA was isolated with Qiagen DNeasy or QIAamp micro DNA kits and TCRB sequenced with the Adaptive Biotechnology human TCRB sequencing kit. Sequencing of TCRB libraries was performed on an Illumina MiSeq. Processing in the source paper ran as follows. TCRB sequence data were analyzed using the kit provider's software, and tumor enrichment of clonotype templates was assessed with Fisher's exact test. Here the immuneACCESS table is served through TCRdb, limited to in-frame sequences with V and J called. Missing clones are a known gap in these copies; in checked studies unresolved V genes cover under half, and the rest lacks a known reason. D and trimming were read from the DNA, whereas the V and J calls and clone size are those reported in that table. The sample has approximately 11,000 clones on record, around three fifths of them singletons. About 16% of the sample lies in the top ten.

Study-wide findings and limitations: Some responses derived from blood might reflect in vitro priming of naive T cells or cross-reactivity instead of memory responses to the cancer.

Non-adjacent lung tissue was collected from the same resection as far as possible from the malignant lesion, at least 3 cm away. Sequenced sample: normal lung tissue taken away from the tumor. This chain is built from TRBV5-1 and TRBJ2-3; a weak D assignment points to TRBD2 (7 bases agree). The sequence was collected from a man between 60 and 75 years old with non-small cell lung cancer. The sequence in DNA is TGCGCCAGCAGCTTGGAGGGGGGGAAAACAGATACGCAGTATTTT. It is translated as CASSLEGGKTDTQYF.